This passage covers 20 T cell receptor beta chains from one sample sequenced in a study of PD-1 blockade in classical Hodgkin lymphoma. Method: immunoSEQ multiplex PCR; TCRdb's copy keeps in-frame clones and lacks some. Here the sample spans about 12,000 clones, around 80% being singletons. Every patient was affected by relapse after autologous stem cell transplantation, while exposure to brentuximab vedotin was not uniform. Magnetic depletion of unwanted cells isolated CD4+ T cells from thawed PBMCs. The sequencing used CD4+ T cells from blood, collected at baseline. Receptor source: a human donor with classical Hodgkin lymphoma.

The chain has TRBV28 and TRBJ2-1; D ambiguous. Germline CDR1 reads MDHEN; CDR2 reads SYDVKM. The CDR3 is 16 amino acids. Trimming shortened V by 3 bases and J by 1 base, and 13 bases separated the two germline ends. The CDR3 here is CASSLASRWSYNEQFF. In DNA, the CDR3 is TGTGCCAGCAGTTTGGCCAGTAGATGGTCCTACAATGAGCAGTTCTTC.

This chain joins TRBV30 and TRBJ2-3; 7 bases line up with TRBD2. The CDR3 is 14 amino acids. Per the germline V gene, CDR1 is GTSNPN and CDR2 is SVGIG (reference sequence). The trim removed 6 bases at V and 2 bases at J, leaving 8 bases unmatched. CDR3 in amino acids: CACTAGINTDTQYF. In DNA form, the CDR3 reads TGTGCCTGTACAGCGGGGATCAACACAGATACGCAGTATTTT.

The chain combines TRBV7-8 with TRBJ1-2, with TRBD1 matching 7 bases. With 5 bases clipped from V and 2 bases from J, the junction kept 8 bases outside the gene matches. The CDR3 runs 15 residues. Germline lookup yields CDR1 SGHVS and CDR2 FQNEAQ. This chain's CDR3 is CASSPRDSLNYGYTF. Here the CDR3 DNA reads TGTGCCAGCAGCCCGCGGGACAGCTTAAACTATGGCTACACCTTC.

Concerning this clone: This specimen includes other DNA sequences encoding the same CDR3. V and J are TRBV5-5 and TRBJ1-2, with 10 nucleotides matching TRBD1. The CDR3 spans 15 residues. The germline CDR1 and CDR2 sequences are SGHKS and YYEKEE (reference sequence). After removal of 3 bases from V and 7 bases from J, the junction contained 9 bases not matched to a gene. CDR3 sequence (DNA): TGTGCCAGCAGCTACCAGGGACAGGGGTCGGTTGGCTACACCTTC. The encoded protein is CASSYQGQGSVGYTF.

This chain links TRBV27 with TRBJ1-2; D may be TRBD1 (6 bases). The CDR3 has 14 residues. Germline lookup yields CDR1 MNHEY and CDR2 SMNVEV (reference sequence). Trimming took off 3 bases at V and 7 bases at J, with 15 bases between the two ends. The CDR3, as DNA: TGTGCCAGCAGTTTTTCGACAGGCTCCCGTGGCTACACCTTC. Protein: CASSFSTGSRGYTF.

The chain carries TRBV27 and TRBJ1-6; D gene uncertain. V dropped 5 bases and J dropped 4 bases, with 9 bases sitting between them. The length of the CDR3 is 14 residues. CDR1 MNHEY and CDR2 SMNVEV come from the germline V gene (reference sequence). CDR3 protein: CASSPGPYNSPLHF. CDR3 coding DNA: TGTGCCAGCAGTCCGGGTCCATATAATTCACCCCTCCACTTT.

The chain combines TRBV10-3 with TRBJ2-3, with D hard to call. The ends were cut back, 4 bases at V and 2 bases at J, with 4 bases in the middle. The CDR3 contains 12 residues. CDR1 and CDR2 (germline): ENHRY, SYGVKD. This CDR3 is CAISVSTDTQYF. The CDR3, as DNA: TGTGCCATCAGTGTGTCCACAGATACGCAGTATTTT.

The chain has TRBV2 and TRBJ2-7, with D hard to call. This CDR3 spans 12 amino acids. The V gene lost 7 bases and the J gene lost 2 bases, with 9 bases spanning the gap. CDR1 is SNHLY and CDR2 is FYNNEI in the germline V gene. This CDR3 reads CASISGAYEQYF. The CDR3 DNA reads as TGTGCCAGCATATCAGGAGCCTACGAGCAGTACTTC.

This chain joins TRBV28 and TRBJ1-2; D is undetermined. Germline V gene sequence: CDR1 MDHEN, CDR2 SYDVKM. The CDR3 runs 15 residues. V was cut by 4 bases and J by 0 bases, with 12 bases left in between. CDR3 DNA: TGTGCCAGCAGTTCTCCCCGGGTAGCTAACTATGGCTACACCTTC. This translates into CASSSPRVANYGYTF.

This chain links TRBV19 with TRBJ2-3, with 8 bases aligning to TRBD1. The CDR3 extends over 13 amino acids. Germline CDR1 is LNHDA and CDR2 is SQIVND (reference sequence). The junction had 7 bases not matched to a gene; V was cut back by 10 bases and J by 4 bases. CDR3 sequence (DNA): TGTGCCACCCACAGACAGGGGTCAGATACGCAGTATTTT. It is translated as CATHRQGSDTQYF.

This clone has just one count. V gene TRBV30 combines with J gene TRBJ1-4, with TRBD1 as a possible D gene (5 bases). V was pared by 5 bases and J by 8 bases, with 12 bases between. Germline V gene data show CDR1 as GTSNPN and CDR2 as SVGIG (reference sequence). The CDR3 extends over 12 amino acids. CDR3 DNA sequence: TGTGCCTGGGGGGCTCACCGGGAAAAACTGTTTTTT. This sequence encodes CAWGAHREKLFF. The full variable domain, completed using reference TRBV30 and TRBJ1-4, is SQTIHQWPATLVQPVGSPLSLECTVEGTSNPNLYWYRQAAGRGLQLLFYSVGIGQISSEVPQNLSASRPQDRQFILSSKKLLLSDSGFYLCAWGAHREKLFFGSGTQLSVL.

The chain combines TRBV15 with TRBJ1-1, with TRBD1 as a possible D gene (6 bases). Germline lookup yields CDR1 LNHNV and CDR2 YYDKDF (reference sequence). V was pared by 1 base and J by 4 bases, with 7 bases between. The CDR3 spans 13 residues. The DNA of the CDR3 is TGTGCCACCAGCAGAGGACAGGTCACTGAAGCTTTCTTT. Translated: CATSRGQVTEAFF.

By proportion, this clone is medium-sized (0.01 to 0.1%). V and J are TRBV7-6 and TRBJ1-6; TRBD1 is a possible D gene (5 bases). V was pared by 4 bases and J by 7 bases, with 8 bases between. The CDR3 length is 13 residues. CDR1 is SGHVS and CDR2 is FNYEAQ in the germline V gene. DNA for the CDR3: TGTGCCAGCAGCTATAGACAGAATTCACCCCTCCACTTT. Protein product: CASSYRQNSPLHF.

J is TRBJ2-7 and V is TRBV7-6; the D gene is possibly TRBD1 (5 bases). The CDR3 covers 15 residues. Deletions cut 5 bases from V and 3 bases from J, with 17 bases between. CDR1 is SGHVS, CDR2 FNYEAQ, per germline. The chain's CDR3 is CASSPNEGAFYEQYF. CDR3 bases: TGTGCCAGCAGCCCTAACGAAGGGGCCTTCTACGAGCAGTACTTC.

This clone was picked up one time. The chain combines TRBV27 with TRBJ2-7; the D is unclear. The V end lost 5 bases, the J end lost 0 bases, and 8 bases lay between the germline ends. Per germline, CDR1 MNHEY and CDR2 SMNVEV (reference sequence). The CDR3 has 13 residues. CDR3 in DNA: TGTGCCAGCAGTGCAAGGAGCTCCTACGAGCAGTACTTC. Protein: CASSARSSYEQYF.

The V and J genes are TRBV7-9 and TRBJ2-7; D is perhaps TRBD1 or TRBD2 (5 bases each). The CDR3 consists of 14 residues. Germline V gene lookup returns CDR1 SEHNR and CDR2 FQNEAQ (reference sequence). V gave up 3 bases and J gave up 2 bases, with 11 bases separating them. CDR3 DNA: TGTGCCAGCAGCTTGGGGCCGGGGACCTACGAGCAGTACTTC. Translated: CASSLGPGTYEQYF.

V gene TRBV7-2 combines with J gene TRBJ1-1; 9 bases line up with TRBD1. From germline, CDR1 is SGHTA and CDR2 FQGNSA. V shed 2 bases and J 1 base; nucleotides not matched to a gene: 2. CDR3 length: 15 residues. The CDR3 protein is CASSLRTGANTEAFF. The CDR3 DNA follows: TGTGCCAGCAGCTTAAGGACAGGGGCGAACACTGAAGCTTTCTTT.

The chain is built from TRBV5-5 and TRBJ1-6, with D possibly being TRBD1 (6 bases). The CDR3 has 16 residues. Per germline, CDR1 SGHKS and CDR2 YYEKEE (reference sequence). V was shortened by 4 bases and J by 6 bases, with 17 bases between the two germline ends. CDR3 DNA sequence: TGTGCCAGCAGCGGTATCCAGGGGCTCGGTAATTCACCCCTCCACTTT. This translates into CASSGIQGLGNSPLHF.

The gene calls are TRBV27 and TRBJ1-3, with 9 bases matching TRBD1. Germline CDR1 is MNHEY and CDR2 is SMNVEV (reference sequence). The length of the CDR3 is 16 residues. V dropped 5 bases and J dropped 3; count of bases not matched to a gene: 8. The CDR3 DNA reads as TGTGCCAGCAGTACTACAGGGGGCGCTTATGGAAACACCATATATTTT. Translating gives CASSTTGGAYGNTIYF.

The V gene is TRBV5-4, the J gene TRBJ2-2; D is uncertain. Trimming took off 2 bases at V and 6 bases at J, with 5 bases between the two ends. The CDR3 length is 12 residues. Germline CDR1 reads SGHNT; CDR2 reads YYREEE (reference sequence). The CDR3 spells CASSFPSGELFF. CDR3 DNA: TGTGCCAGCAGCTTTCCTTCCGGGGAGCTGTTTTTT.